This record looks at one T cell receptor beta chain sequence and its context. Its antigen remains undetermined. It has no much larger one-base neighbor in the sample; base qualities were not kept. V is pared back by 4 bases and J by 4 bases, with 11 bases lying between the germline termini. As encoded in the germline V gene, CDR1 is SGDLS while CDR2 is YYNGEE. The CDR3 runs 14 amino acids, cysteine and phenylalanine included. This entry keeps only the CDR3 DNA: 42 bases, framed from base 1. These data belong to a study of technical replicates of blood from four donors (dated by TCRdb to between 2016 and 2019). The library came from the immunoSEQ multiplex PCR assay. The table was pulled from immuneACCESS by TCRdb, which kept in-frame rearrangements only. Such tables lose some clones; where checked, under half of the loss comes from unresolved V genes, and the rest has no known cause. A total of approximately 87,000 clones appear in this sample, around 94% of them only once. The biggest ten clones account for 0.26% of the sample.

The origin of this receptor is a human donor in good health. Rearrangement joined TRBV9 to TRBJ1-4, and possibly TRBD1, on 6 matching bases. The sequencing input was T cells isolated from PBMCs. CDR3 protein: CASSPRTDNEKLFF. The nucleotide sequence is TGTGCCAGCAGCCCCCGGACAGATAATGAAAAACTGTTTTTT.